These T cell receptor beta chains were read from a single sample in a study of long-term antiretroviral therapy in people with HIV. Sequencing was performed with immunoSEQ multiplex PCR; in TCRdb, only in-frame clones are kept and a portion is missing. The sample comprises approximately 21,000 clones, roughly 87% of which are singletons, and 4% to 6% rests with the top ten. The sequences come from unsorted PBMCs, collected 0.3 years after starting antiretroviral therapy. The receptor source for this set is a man aged 50-59 years with HIV. Both conserved end residues are part of each CDR3. D genes are given only for firm matches. Only part of the rows carry a size: once, few, many, or a class if the clone is expanded.

clone size: NA
J gene: TRBJ2-7
V gene: TRBV4-1
D gene: TRBD2
CDR3 DNA: TGCGCCAGCAGCCAAGATCAAGCGGGAGGGCTCTCCTACGAGCAGTACTTC
CDR3 protein: CASSQDQAGGLSYEQYF

clone size: NA
J gene: TRBJ2-6
V gene: TRBV11-3
D gene: NA
CDR3 DNA: TGTGCCAGCAGCTTACGAGTCAGTGGGGCCAACGTCCTGACTTTC
CDR3 protein: CASSLRVSGANVLTF

clone size: NA
J gene: TRBJ1-1
V gene: TRBV6-5
D gene: TRBD1
CDR3 DNA: TGTGCCAGCAGTTACTCTTTGGACAGGGATACTGAAGCTTTCTTT
CDR3 protein: CASSYSLDRDTEAFF

clone size: few
J gene: TRBJ2-1
V gene: TRBV7-8
D gene: NA
CDR3 DNA: TGTGCCAGCAGCTTAGAAGGCTCCGAAATGAACGAGCAGTTCTTC
CDR3 protein: CASSLEGSEMNEQFF

clone size: NA
J gene: TRBJ2-6
V gene: TRBV7-9
D gene: NA
CDR3 DNA: TGTGCCCCCGAGCCCCCTGGGGCCAACGTCCTGACTTTC
CDR3 protein: CAPEPPGANVLTF

clone size: NA
J gene: TRBJ2-2
V gene: TRBV6-5
D gene: TRBD1
CDR3 DNA: TGTGCCAGCAGGCACAGGGGTGGGTTTACCGGGGAGCTGTTTTTT
CDR3 protein: CASRHRGGFTGELFF

clone size: NA
J gene: TRBJ1-5
V gene: TRBV27
D gene: NA
CDR3 DNA: TGTGCCAGCAGTTCCCGGGGTCCCCCAGGGGTCCAGCATTTT
CDR3 protein: CASSSRGPPGVQHF

clone size: few
J gene: TRBJ1-2
V gene: TRBV5-1
D gene: NA
CDR3 DNA: TGCGCCAGCAGCTTGGCCGATCAAGGGGATGGCTACACCTTC
CDR3 protein: CASSLADQGDGYTF

clone size: NA
J gene: TRBJ2-3
V gene: TRBV2
D gene: NA
CDR3 DNA: TGTGCCAGCAGCGCGACCGGGACATTAGGAGATACGCAGTATTTT
CDR3 protein: CASSATGTLGDTQYF

clone size: NA
J gene: TRBJ2-7
V gene: TRBV12-5
D gene: NA
CDR3 DNA: TGTGCTAGTGGTTCCCCCAGGGGCGAGCAGTACTTC
CDR3 protein: CASGSPRGEQYF

clone size: NA
J gene: TRBJ2-1
V gene: TRBV11-3
D gene: NA
CDR3 DNA: TGTGCCAGCAGCTTTTCGGGCGGTAATGAGCAGTTCTTC
CDR3 protein: CASSFSGGNEQFF

clone size: NA
J gene: TRBJ1-5
V gene: TRBV19
D gene: NA
CDR3 DNA: TGTGCCAGTAGTATCCTCAATCAGCCCCAGCATTTT
CDR3 protein: CASSILNQPQHF

clone size: once
J gene: TRBJ2-7
V gene: TRBV27
D gene: NA
CDR3 DNA: TGTGCCAGCAGTCTAACAGGGCCCTACGAGCAGTACTTC
CDR3 protein: CASSLTGPYEQYF

clone size: once
J gene: TRBJ1-1
V gene: TRBV18
D gene: TRBD1
CDR3 DNA: TGTGCCAGCTCACTTGGACAGGGTGATACTGAAGCTTTCTTT
CDR3 protein: CASSLGQGDTEAFF

clone size: NA
J gene: TRBJ2-7
V gene: TRBV28
D gene: TRBD1
CDR3 DNA: TGTGCCAGCAGTTCCCCGACAGGGGGCGAATACGAGCAGTACTTC
CDR3 protein: CASSSPTGGEYEQYF